The 16 T cell receptor beta chains in this list originate from one sample, sequenced in a study of CD8 T cell repertoires and HIV-1 epitope variants (dated by TCRdb to 2018 to 2021). Library prep was done by the immunoSEQ multiplex PCR assay. Sourced from immuneACCESS, this table was stored by TCRdb with only in-frame sequences that have V and J called. A share of the clones is absent; for the studies checked, an unresolved V gene accounts for under half, and the remainder has no known explanation. The sample table contains several thousand clones; only one count was recorded for 65% of them. Clones ranked in the top ten supply roughly 39% of the sample. No antigen has been assigned to these receptors. Sequences were obtained from cultured CD8+ T cells derived from PBMCs. The receptors stem from a male donor with HIV.

The chain links TRBV19 to TRBJ1-5; TRBD1 matches at 7 bases. The trim removed 4 bases at V and 6 bases at J, leaving 12 bases unmatched. The CDR3 consists of 16 residues. From germline, CDR1 is LNHDA and CDR2 SQIVND (reference sequence). The CDR3 sequence is CASSTTTGVKGQPQHF. The CDR3 DNA reads as TGTGCCAGTAGTACCACCACAGGGGTAAAAGGTCAGCCCCAGCATTTT.

The rearrangement joins TRBV28 to TRBJ1-4; D gene ambiguous. The V end was cut by 7 bases, the J end by 10 bases, with 13 bases between. This CDR3 is 12 amino acids long. The germline V gene has CDR1 MDHEN and CDR2 SYDVKM. CDR3 protein: CASTPPRGKLFF. The CDR3, as DNA: TGTGCCAGCACCCCACCACGTGGAAAACTGTTTTTT.

This chain links TRBV10-1 with TRBJ1-1; tentatively, D is TRBD1 (5 bases). The CDR3 has 17 amino acids. V lost 3 bases, J lost 0 bases, and 17 bases lay in between. Germline CDR1 is WNHNN and CDR2 is SYGVQD (reference sequence). The CDR3 nucleotides read TGCGCCAGCAGTGACCCAGGGCTCGGCTCCTTGAACACTGAAGCTTTCTTT. It yields the protein CASSDPGLGSLNTEAFF.

This clone rates as medium-sized (0.01 to 0.1%). The chain joins TRBV5-6 to TRBJ1-2, with D maybe TRBD1 (6 bases). This CDR3 is built from 14 residues. Germline V gene sequence: CDR1 SGHDT, CDR2 YYEEEE. Trimming cost V 0 bases and J 9 bases, with 15 bases left between them. In DNA form, the CDR3 reads TGTGCCAGCAGCTTGGGGCAGGGGCTGATACGCTACACCTTC. This gives the protein CASSLGQGLIRYTF.

The genes are TRBV19 and TRBJ1-5, with a possible D match to TRBD1 (6 bases). Trimming removed 3 bases at V and 4 bases at J, with 13 bases between. The CDR3 length is 15 residues. CDR1 is LNHDA, CDR2 SQIVND, per germline (reference sequence). The DNA for the CDR3 is TGTGCCAGTAGTATGGGGGTGGGGGCAAATCAGCCCCAGCATTTT. It is translated as CASSMGVGANQPQHF.

This chain links TRBV6-5 with TRBJ2-1; 8 bases align to TRBD2. The CDR3 spans 12 residues. The V gene's germline CDR1 is MNHEY and CDR2 SVGAGI. After removal of 6 bases from V and 12 bases from J, the junction contained 7 bases not matched to a gene. CDR3 coding DNA: TGTGCCAGCAGAGAGCGGGAGCTCGGGCAGTTCTTC. Protein product: CASRERELGQFF.

The genes are TRBV21-1 and TRBJ1-6. TRBV21-1 is a pseudogene. CDR3 size: 14 residues. As DNA, the CDR3 is TGTGCCAGCAGCAAACAACGGAATAATTCACCCCTCCACTTT. This codes for CASSKQRNNSPLHF.

This chain joins TRBV4-3 and TRBJ1-2; D is undetermined. The CDR3 is made up of 14 amino acids. Germline V gene lookup returns CDR1 LGHNA and CDR2 YSLEER. V shed 1 base and J shed 3 bases, with 9 bases lying between them. The CDR3 bases are TGCGCCAGCAGCCAAGGTGCCGACCACTATGGCTACACCTTC. It yields the protein CASSQGADHYGYTF.

The V call is TRBV12-5, the J call TRBJ2-1, with D perhaps assigned TRBD1 or TRBD2 (5 bases each). Germline assignment: CDR1 LGHNT and CDR2 FRNRAP. The CDR3 extends over 14 amino acids. Trimming took 6 bases from V and 1 from J, leaving 10 bases between them. DNA for the CDR3: TGTGCTAGTGGGGTTGAGGGGTCCTACAATGAGCAGTTCTTC. Its protein product is CASGVEGSYNEQFF.

This clone was seen a few times. The chain joins TRBV7-8 to TRBJ1-1, with unresolved D. Trimming shortened V by 5 bases and J by 7 bases, and 20 bases separated the two germline ends. The germline gives CDR1 SGHVS, CDR2 FQNEAQ. The CDR3 spans 15 residues. The CDR3 here is CASSPGLGGVGEAFF. CDR3 sequence (DNA): TGTGCCAGCAGCCCCGGCCTCGGTGGAGTAGGTGAAGCTTTCTTT.

This clone occurred a few times. The rearrangement joins TRBV5-1 to TRBJ2-7; tentatively, D is TRBD2 (5 bases). This CDR3 has 14 residues. CDR1 is SGHRS and CDR2 is YFSETQ in the germline V gene. V was trimmed by 6 bases and J by 0 bases, leaving 13 bases between them. The chain's CDR3 is CASNVGRGSYEQYF. The CDR3 nucleotides read TGCGCCAGCAATGTCGGACGGGGCTCCTACGAGCAGTACTTC.

The J gene is TRBJ1-5, the V gene TRBV6-5; TRBD1 agrees at 9 bases. This CDR3 has 14 residues. V shed 7 bases, J shed 3 bases, and the junction held 4 bases outside the gene matches. CDR1 is MNHEY and CDR2 is SVGAGI in the germline V gene. The CDR3 nucleotides are TGTGCCAGCAACACAGGGGGCTCCAATCAGCCCCAGCATTTT. Translating gives CASNTGGSNQPQHF.

This chain links TRBV5-4 with TRBJ1-2, with unresolved D. Trimming removed 0 bases from V and 3 bases from J, with 12 bases in between. There are 15 residues in the CDR3. Germline V gene data show CDR1 as SGHNT and CDR2 as YYREEE (reference sequence). DNA for the CDR3: TGTGCCAGCAGCTTGGGTGGAGAAAGTTACTATGGCTACACCTTC. Translated, it gives CASSLGGESYYGYTF.

The genes are TRBV4-1 and TRBJ2-7, with D tentatively TRBD1 (5 bases). The length of the CDR3 is 13 residues. The V and J ends lost 1 base and 4 bases respectively, with 8 bases between them. In germline, CDR1 is MGHRA, CDR2 YSYEKL. CDR3 sequence: CASSQGAGYEQYF. The CDR3 DNA sequence: TGCGCCAGCAGCCAAGGGGCAGGGTACGAGCAGTACTTC.

The gene calls are TRBV7-9 and TRBJ2-7, with D maybe TRBD2 (7 bases). V lost 5 bases and J 2 bases, leaving 13 bases between the germline ends. In germline, CDR1 is SEHNR, CDR2 FQNEAQ (reference sequence). The CDR3 contains 14 residues. This chain's CDR3 is CASSPRGATYEQYF. The CDR3 DNA reads as TGTGCCAGCAGCCCCCGGGGGGCTACCTACGAGCAGTACTTC.

This chain joins TRBV6-5 and TRBJ1-2; D is perhaps TRBD1 (6 bases). V shed 6 bases and J shed 3 bases, with 11 bases lying between them. The germline CDR1 and CDR2 sequences are MNHEY and SVGAGI. The CDR3 extends over 13 amino acids. The CDR3, as DNA: TGTGCCAGCAGGGTACGGACAGACTATGGCTACACCTTC. Encoded protein: CASRVRTDYGYTF.